A single sample is the source of the 19 T cell receptor beta chains below, sequenced in a study of T cell responses to AZD1222 COVID-19 vaccine. The repertoire was sequenced with immunoSEQ multiplex PCR; TCRdb's copy has only in-frame clones and lacks some. The table shows 120,000 to 150,000 clones, with around 91% occurring only once. This specimen was peripheral blood, taken on day 0 of AZD1222 vaccination. All receptors derive from an adult in good health.

CDR3 sequence reads: CASRQRHGVVSPLHF. In nucleotides, the CDR3 is TGTGCCAGCAGGCAACGGCATGGGGTTGTCTCACCCCTCCACTTT. The rearrangement joins TRBV28 to TRBJ1-6, with unresolved D. The CDR3 contains 15 residues. V was shortened by 6 bases and J by 10 bases, with 19 bases between the two germline ends. Germline lookup yields CDR1 MDHEN and CDR2 SYDVKM.

The V call is TRBV6-2 or TRBV6-3, the J call TRBJ2-5; 7 bases match TRBD1. CDR3 length: 15 amino acids. Trimming at V came to 0 bases and at J to 2 bases, leaving 3 bases not matched to a gene. Germline V gene data show CDR1 as MNHEY and CDR2 as SVGEGT. CDR3 coding DNA: TGTGCCAGCAGTTACTCGGGCAGGGGGCAAGAGACCCAGTACTTC. It specifies CASSYSGRGQETQYF.

The chain combines TRBV5-1 with TRBJ2-5, with D possibly matching TRBD2 (5 bases). The germline CDR1 and CDR2 sequences are SGHRS and YFSETQ. CDR3 length: 14 residues. V was cut by 2 bases and J by 3 bases, with 11 bases left in between. As DNA, the CDR3 is TGCGCCAGCAGCTTACCCACTAGGGAAGAGACCCAGTACTTC. It codes for CASSLPTREETQYF. Based on the CDR3 plus reference TRBV5-1 and TRBJ2-5, the full variable domain is KAGVTQTPRYLIKTRGQQVTLSCSPISGHRSVSWYQQTPGQGLQFLFEYFSETQRNKGNFPGRFSGRQFSNSRSEMNVSTLELGDSALYLCASSLPTREETQYFGPGTRLLVL.

The sample holds one count of this clone. The CDR3 protein is CASSSYQDGYTF. The CDR3 DNA reads as TGTGCCAGCAGCTCCTACCAGGACGGCTACACCTTC. This chain uses TRBV13 with TRBJ1-2; D is uncertain. Germline V gives CDR1 PRHDT, CDR2 FYEKMQ (reference sequence). Trimming removed 4 bases from V and 8 bases from J, with 11 bases in between. The CDR3 loop spans 12 amino acids.

The chain couples TRBV7-9 to TRBJ2-7, with 7 bases aligning to TRBD1. Germline assignment: CDR1 SEHNR and CDR2 FQNEAQ (reference sequence). The CDR3 has 15 residues. The V and J ends lost 1 base and 2 bases, in that order; junction bases with no gene match: 5. The CDR3 loop is CASSLDPGGTYEQYF. DNA of the CDR3: TGTGCCAGCAGCTTAGATCCAGGGGGTACCTACGAGCAGTACTTC.

The chain employs TRBV14 and TRBJ1-1, with no clear D. There are 13 residues in the CDR3. Germline CDR1 and CDR2: SGHDN and FVKESK. V was cut by 3 bases and J by 2 bases, with 7 bases left in between. CDR3 region: CASSQQVNTEAFF. The CDR3, as DNA: TGTGCCAGCAGCCAGCAGGTTAACACTGAAGCTTTCTTT.

This sequence joins TRBV28 and TRBJ2-3; D unclear. The V gene lost 3 bases and the J gene lost 0 bases, with 10 bases spanning the gap. This CDR3 has 15 residues. Germline assignment: CDR1 MDHEN and CDR2 SYDVKM. The chain's CDR3 is CASSLSASSTDTQYF. The CDR3, as DNA: TGTGCCAGCAGTTTGTCAGCGTCTAGCACAGATACGCAGTATTTT.

The V gene is TRBV6-2 or TRBV6-3, the J gene TRBJ2-7; TRBD2 matches at 11 bases. The CDR3 spans 14 residues. Germline V gene sequence: CDR1 MNHEY, CDR2 SVGEGT. J lost 3 bases, V lost 2 bases, and 0 bases had no gene match. CDR3 protein: CASSYGLAGYEQYF. In DNA, the CDR3 is TGTGCCAGCAGTTACGGACTAGCGGGCTACGAGCAGTACTTC.

V usage is TRBV7-9 and J usage is TRBJ1-5, with 10 bases aligning to TRBD1. Trimming removed 3 bases from V and 4 bases from J; junction bases left unmatched: 0. The germline V gene has CDR1 SEHNR and CDR2 FQNEAQ (reference sequence). This CDR3 spans 14 amino acids. CDR3 nucleotide sequence: TGTGCCAGCAGCTTGGGACAGGGGAATCAGCCCCAGCATTTT. Translation: CASSLGQGNQPQHF.

The genes are TRBV7-9 and TRBJ2-5; D perhaps matches TRBD1 (6 bases). The germline CDR1 and CDR2 sequences are SEHNR and FQNEAQ (reference sequence). The CDR3 spans 14 residues. V lost 5 bases to trimming and J lost 3 bases, with 13 bases between them. The CDR3 nucleotides are TGTGCCAGCAGCCGGGACAAGGCGGAAGAGACCCAGTACTTC. As protein: CASSRDKAEETQYF.

This chain uses TRBV7-5 with TRBJ1-4. TRBV7-5 is a pseudogene locus. The CDR3 is 11 residues long. As DNA, the CDR3 is TGTGCCAGAAAGGGTGGGGAAAAACTGTTTTTT. Residues: CARKGGEKLFF.

This chain joins TRBV27 and TRBJ2-7; 8 nucleotides agree with TRBD2. Germline CDR1 is MNHEY and CDR2 is SMNVEV (reference sequence). The CDR3 spans 16 residues. J gave up 0 bases and V 5 bases, and 9 bases lay outside the gene matches. The CDR3 sequence: CASSRGGLGNSYEQYF. CDR3 bases: TGTGCCAGCAGTCGGGGGGGACTTGGCAACTCCTACGAGCAGTACTTC.

A single count supports this clone. V is TRBV5-5 and J is TRBJ1-4, with TRBD1 matching 9 bases. The CDR3 totals 14 residues. J lost 6 bases, V lost 2 bases, and 2 bases had no gene match. The germline V gene has CDR1 SGHKS and CDR2 YYEKEE (reference sequence). The chain's CDR3 is CASSFRTGDEKLFF. The CDR3 DNA reads as TGTGCCAGCAGCTTCCGGACAGGGGATGAAAAACTGTTTTTT.

The chain employs TRBV24-1 and TRBJ1-5; TRBD1 agrees at 9 bases. The CDR3 contains 14 residues. The germline V gene has CDR1 KGHDR and CDR2 SFDVKD. V lost 7 bases, J lost 6 bases, and 6 bases stayed unmatched. The CDR3 DNA reads as TGTGCCACCAGCAGGGACAGGGAGGGTCAGCCCCAGCATTTT. It translates to CATSRDREGQPQHF.

This clone was detected once. V and J are TRBV3-1 (or the pseudogene TRBV3-2) and TRBJ1-1; D is possibly TRBD1 (5 bases). The CDR3 covers 14 residues. Trimming shortened V by 6 bases and J by 1 base, and 12 bases separated the two germline ends. The germline V gene encodes CDR1 LGHDT and CDR2 YNNKEL (reference sequence). The CDR3 here is CASSWDGENTEAFF. The CDR3 DNA follows: TGTGCCAGCAGTTGGGACGGCGAGAACACTGAAGCTTTCTTT.

The chain carries TRBV5-1 and TRBJ1-4; the match to TRBD1 covers 9 bases. The germline gives CDR1 SGHRS, CDR2 YFSETQ. Trimming removed 3 bases from V and 5 bases from J; junction bases left unmatched: 5. This CDR3 has 15 residues. The CDR3 region is CASSSTGGLNEKLFF. The CDR3 nucleotides read TGCGCCAGCAGCTCGACAGGGGGGCTAAATGAAAAACTGTTTTTT. The variable domain in full, completed from reference TRBV5-1 and TRBJ1-4, reads KAGVTQTPRYLIKTRGQQVTLSCSPISGHRSVSWYQQTPGQGLQFLFEYFSETQRNKGNFPGRFSGRQFSNSRSEMNVSTLELGDSALYLCASSSTGGLNEKLFFGSGTQLSVL.

V usage is TRBV28 and J usage is TRBJ1-1; tentative D call: TRBD1 (5 bases). The V and J ends lost 2 bases and 3 bases respectively, with 10 bases between them. This CDR3 is built from 14 residues. Germline assignment: CDR1 MDHEN and CDR2 SYDVKM. The CDR3 here is CASSLLGAYTEAFF. DNA for the CDR3: TGTGCCAGCAGTTTACTAGGGGCCTACACTGAAGCTTTCTTT.

This chain links TRBV14 with TRBJ2-7; unclear D gene. The germline CDR1 and CDR2 sequences are SGHDN and FVKESK. Deletions cut 1 base from V and 2 bases from J, with 15 bases between. The CDR3 loop spans 16 amino acids. The CDR3 loop is CASSQGGVPPTYEQYF. CDR3 in DNA: TGTGCCAGCAGCCAAGGAGGCGTTCCACCGACCTACGAGCAGTACTTC.

This chain's CDR3 is CASSWGVMNTEAFF. The CDR3 DNA is TGTGCCAGCAGCTGGGGGGTCATGAACACTGAAGCTTTCTTT. The V gene is TRBV5-5, the J gene TRBJ1-1; weak D call: TRBD1 (5 bases). CDR3 length: 14 residues. Per the germline V gene, CDR1 is SGHKS and CDR2 is YYEKEE (reference sequence). V lost 3 bases, J lost 0 bases, and 9 bases lay in between.